The 17 T cell receptor beta chains given below trace back to one sample, sequenced in a study of T cell responses to AZD1222 COVID-19 vaccine (dated by TCRdb to the early 2020s). Reading the label with the study, this specimen's time point is: about 28 days (+/-7) after the second vaccine dose. Libraries were built with the immunoSEQ multiplex PCR assay. What TCRdb holds here is the immuneACCESS table cut down to in-frame rearrangements. Part of the clones is not present; checked against another copy, under half of the missing clones reflect an unresolved V gene, and the others are unexplained. The table for this sample lists some 69,000 clones; about four fifths of them were counted only once. Of the sample, over 13% is held by the ten largest clones. The input for sequencing was peripheral blood, taken 28 days after the second AZD1222 dose. The receptors shown here come from an adult who received the AZD1222 COVID-19 vaccine.

CDR3 in amino acids: CAFSRQGAEAFF. CDR3 nucleotide sequence: TGTGCCTTTTCACGACAGGGGGCCGAAGCTTTCTTT. The V call is TRBV30, the J call TRBJ1-1; TRBD1 agrees at 10 bases. Germline V gene data show CDR1 as GTSNPN and CDR2 as SVGIG (reference sequence). The CDR3 runs to 12 residues. V lost 7 bases to trimming and J lost 8 bases; unmatched junction nucleotides: 7.

The chain employs TRBV7-6 and TRBJ2-2; D might be TRBD2 (7 bases). CDR3 length equals 18 residues. Germline loops: CDR1 SGHVS, CDR2 FNYEAQ. Trimming took off 0 bases at V and 4 bases at J, with 18 bases between the two ends. CDR3: CASSLAGAGATSTGELFF. CDR3 sequence (DNA): TGTGCCAGCAGCTTAGCTGGCGCGGGGGCGACGAGCACCGGGGAGCTGTTTTTT.

The chain has TRBV30 and TRBJ2-3; unclear D gene. V was shortened by 2 bases and J by 3 bases, with 6 bases between the two germline ends. The CDR3 is made up of 12 amino acids. Germline lookup yields CDR1 GTSNPN and CDR2 SVGIG (reference sequence). DNA of the CDR3: TGTGCCTGGAGTCTAGAAACAGATACGCAGTATTTT. Its translation is CAWSLETDTQYF.

CDR3: CASSYSGSSGNTIYF. CDR3 bases: TGTGCCAGCAGTTACTCTGGCAGCTCTGGAAACACCATATATTTT. The gene calls are TRBV6-5 and TRBJ1-3; no reliable D call. The CDR3 sequence is 15 residues long. Trimming pared 0 bases from V and 0 bases from J, leaving 6 bases between. In germline, CDR1 is MNHEY, CDR2 SVGAGI.

Comments on this clone: Sequence at one end of the junction differs from germline and may be a read error. This sequence joins TRBV6-1 and TRBJ2-1; TRBD2 agrees at 7 bases. This CDR3 has 15 residues. Germline-derived CDR1 and CDR2 are MNHNS and SASEGT. The chain's CDR3 is CASGEAGPPYNEQFF. CDR3 sequence (DNA): TGTGCCAGCGGTGAAGCGGGGCCCCCGTACAATGAGCAGTTCTTC.

This clone was observed a single time. This chain links TRBV6-1 with TRBJ2-6; D remains ambiguous. This CDR3 comprises 16 residues. Trimming removed 2 bases at V and 4 bases at J, with 12 bases between. The germline V gene has CDR1 MNHNS and CDR2 SASEGT. CDR3 loop: CASSESYVSGANVLTF. The CDR3 DNA reads TGTGCCAGCAGTGAATCATACGTTTCGGGGGCCAACGTCCTGACTTTC.

The chain recombines TRBV6-2 or TRBV6-3 with TRBJ2-7; D perhaps matches TRBD1 (6 bases). The CDR3 contains 21 residues. Germline lookup yields CDR1 MNHEY and CDR2 SVGEGT. V was pared by 5 bases and J by 3 bases, with 35 bases between. The CDR3 sequence: CASSNTPRRGPTRSPHYEQYF. In DNA form, the CDR3 reads TGTGCCAGCAGTAACACCCCCCGCAGGGGCCCCACCCGCTCTCCTCACTACGAGCAGTACTTC.

This clone has only a few counts. This sequence joins TRBV5-8 and TRBJ1-5; 9 nucleotides align to TRBD1. This CDR3 region has 15 residues. In germline, CDR1 is SGHTS, CDR2 YDEGEE. With 6 bases clipped from V and 5 bases from J, the junction kept 9 bases outside the gene matches. The CDR3 protein is CASKYRDRADQPQHF. DNA of the CDR3: TGTGCCAGCAAATACCGGGACAGGGCCGATCAGCCCCAGCATTTT.

The chain carries TRBV29-1 and TRBJ2-7; tentatively, D is TRBD1 or TRBD2 (6 bases each). The V gene lost 3 bases and the J gene lost 4 bases, with 13 bases spanning the gap. The CDR3 is 13 residues long. Per germline, CDR1 SQVTM and CDR2 ANQGSEA. CDR3 sequence (DNA): TGCAGCGTTGAGTCGCAGGGGACTTACGAGCAGTACTTC. This translates into CSVESQGTYEQYF.

The rearrangement links TRBV7-6 to TRBJ2-3; D is undetermined. Germline V gene data show CDR1 as SGHVS and CDR2 as FNYEAQ. V was trimmed by 5 bases and J by 4 bases, leaving 4 bases between them. The CDR3 loop spans 11 amino acids. The CDR3 coding sequence is TGTGCCAGCAGCACACCAGATACGCAGTATTTT. Translating gives CASSTPDTQYF.

This sequence joins TRBV6-5 and TRBJ1-2, with 9 nucleotides matching TRBD1. The CDR3 consists of 15 residues. V shed 5 bases, J shed 3 bases, and the junction held 7 bases outside the gene matches. Per germline, CDR1 MNHEY and CDR2 SVGAGI. The CDR3 DNA sequence: TGTGCCAGCAGTCTGACAGGGGGAACGGACTATGGCTACACCTTC. This encodes CASSLTGGTDYGYTF.

This clone has a handful of counts. The rearrangement uses TRBV19 and TRBJ2-1; D is ambiguous. This CDR3 is built from 12 residues. Germline values: CDR1 LNHDA, CDR2 SQIVND (reference sequence). The V end lost 5 bases, the J end lost 9 bases, and 11 bases lay between the germline ends. This chain's CDR3 is CASSYLRGEQFF. Here the CDR3 DNA reads TGTGCCAGTAGTTATTTGCGCGGTGAGCAGTTCTTC. The full variable domain, its missing parts supplied by reference TRBV19 and TRBJ2-1, is DGGITQSPKYLFRKEGQNVTLSCEQNLNHDAMYWYRQDPGQGLRLIYYSQIVNDFQKGDIAEGYSVSREKKESFPLTVTSAQKNPTAFYLCASSYLRGEQFFGPGTRLTVL.

In this sample, this clone turned up once. The CDR3: CASSLQRTLNTEAFF. As DNA, the CDR3 is TGTGCCAGCAGCCTTCAAAGGACGTTGAACACTGAAGCTTTCTTT. The V and J genes are TRBV3-1 (or the pseudogene TRBV3-2) and TRBJ1-1; D gene unclear. The CDR3 extends over 15 amino acids. V was pared by 4 bases and J by 0 bases, with 12 bases between. Germline CDR1 reads LGHDT; CDR2 reads YNNKEL (reference sequence).

The chain links TRBV5-1 to TRBJ1-2, with unresolved D. Germline V lookup: CDR1 SGHRS, CDR2 YFSETQ. Trimming shortened V by 3 bases and J by 4 bases, and 7 bases separated the two germline ends. CDR3 length: 12 residues. This CDR3 reads CASSSARYGYTF. In DNA, the CDR3 is TGCGCCAGCAGCTCCGCCCGCTATGGCTACACCTTC.

This clone was observed a few times. The rearrangement joins TRBV6-5 to TRBJ1-2, with 9 bases lining up with TRBD1. The CDR3 loop spans 14 amino acids. V lost 2 bases, J lost 8 bases, and 6 bases stayed unmatched. Germline CDR1 and CDR2: MNHEY and SVGAGI. CDR3 DNA sequence: TGTGCCAGCAGTTACGGTGGGACAGGGAAAGGCTACACCTTC. Translation: CASSYGGTGKGYTF.

This clone showed up just a few times. V and J are TRBV7-9 and TRBJ1-1; TRBD1 is a possible D gene (5 bases). V gave up 6 bases and J gave up 2 bases, with 10 bases separating them. The V gene's germline CDR1 is SEHNR and CDR2 FQNEAQ (reference sequence). The CDR3 has 13 amino acids. CDR3: CASSIQGNTEAFF. In nucleotides, the CDR3 is TGTGCCAGCAGTATCCAGGGAAACACTGAAGCTTTCTTT. Full variable domain (rest looked up from reference TRBV7-9 and TRBJ1-1): DTGVSQNPRHKITKRGQNVTFRCDPISEHNRLYWYRQTLGQGPEFLTYFQNEAQLEKSRLLSDRFSAERPKGSFSTLEIQRTEQGDSAMYLCASSIQGNTEAFFGQGTRLTVV.

The chain couples TRBV7-2 to TRBJ1-5, with a tentative D call TRBD1 (6 bases). V was pared by 5 bases and J by 2 bases, with 19 bases between. There are 17 residues in the CDR3. Germline V gene data show CDR1 as SGHTA and CDR2 as FQGNSA. The CDR3 here is CASSPRGGALGNQPQHF. CDR3 nucleotide sequence: TGTGCCAGCAGCCCCCGGGGGGGGGCGCTTGGCAATCAGCCCCAGCATTTT.